The clone carrying this T cell receptor beta chain was found a few times. The data stem from a study of human T cells and chemical hapten exposure. The time point here: patch test 1, 2 weeks after DPC sensitization. Specified treatment: therapeutic diphenylcyclopropenone sensitization with weekly scalp DPC. A single record per CDR3 protein comes from TCRdb applying MiXCR to the RACE reads. Seen here are about 70,000 distinct CDR3 sequences, 9.8% observed once, and the top ten hold 3.3%. The CDR3 is 20 amino acids. V gave up 9 bases and J gave up 5 bases, with 35 bases separating them. Germline assignment: CDR1 MNHNY and CDR2 SVGAGI (reference sequence).

The source of this sequence is a woman in her 40s with alopecia areata. Some clones in this sample may be carry-over from other donors' samples. The genes are TRBV6-6 and TRBJ1-5, with unresolved D. The source material was whole blood, sampled in connection with sensitization to the hapten diphenylcyclopropenone (DPC). CDR3 in amino acids: CASFGLVESGPLPRHQPQHF. The DNA for the CDR3 is TGTGCCAGTTTCGGTCTTGTAGAGTCCGGGCCCCTACCCCGGCATCAGCCCCAGCATTTT.